These 24 T cell receptor beta chains originate from one sample sequenced in a study of shared clonotypes between healthy human individuals. Libraries were prepared by immunoSEQ multiplex PCR; TCRdb keeps only in-frame clonotypes and omits some of them. The sample contains millions of clones, about 92% of which appear only once. Positively selected for CCR7, the CD45RO-negative cells used as naive CD8 cells excluded terminally differentiated effector memory CD45RA+ cells. Sequencing input: naive CD8+ T cells from PBMCs. All receptors derive from a man aged 18 to 29 in good health. Some clones in this sample may be carry-over from other donors' samples.

The chain links TRBV29-1 to TRBJ1-1; D unresolved. The CDR3 has 15 amino acids. CDR1 and CDR2 from the germline V gene are SQVTM and ANQGSEA. The germline V and J ends were trimmed by 5 bases and 6 bases, with 22 bases remaining between them. CDR3 in DNA: TGCAGCGTTTGGGGAATATCCAAACCTCTCTCTGAAGCTTTCTTT. This encodes CSVWGISKPLSEAFF.

The chain employs TRBV5-5 and TRBJ2-7, with D uncertain. Trimming cost V 1 base and J 3 bases, with 11 bases left between them. This CDR3 is built from 14 residues. In germline, CDR1 is SGHKS, CDR2 YYEKEE (reference sequence). The CDR3 nucleotides read TGTGCCAGCAGCTTGTGGGCAGAGAGCTACGAGCAGTACTTC. Protein product: CASSLWAESYEQYF.

The chain has TRBV7-7 and TRBJ2-5; the D is unclear. This CDR3 region has 15 residues. In germline, CDR1 is SSHAT, CDR2 FNYEAQ (reference sequence). Trimming took 5 bases from V and 2 from J, leaving 15 bases between them. Here the CDR3 reads CASSPTLYGQETQYF. In DNA, the CDR3 is TGTGCCAGCAGCCCCACCTTGTACGGTCAAGAGACCCAGTACTTC.

The rearrangement joins TRBV5-1 to TRBJ2-1; D might be TRBD1 or TRBD2, each matching 5 bases. Per germline, CDR1 SGHRS and CDR2 YFSETQ. The CDR3 runs to 15 residues. V was clipped by 5 bases and J by 5 bases, with 17 bases between them. The CDR3 DNA follows: TGCGCCAGCAGGGGGACGGGGACGGGTAACAATGAGCAGTTCTTC. Protein product: CASRGTGTGNNEQFF.

This clone was observed once. The V gene is TRBV13, the J gene TRBJ1-2; a weak D match, TRBD1 (5 bases). The CDR3 sequence is 15 residues long. Germline assignment: CDR1 PRHDT and CDR2 FYEKMQ (reference sequence). Trimming shortened V by 6 bases and J by 8 bases, and 22 bases separated the two germline ends. CDR3 DNA: TGTGCCAGCAGTCTAGAGGGCCAACCTCAGGGCGGCTACACCTTC. Residues: CASSLEGQPQGGYTF.

The chain carries TRBV7-9 and TRBJ2-2; D is ambiguous. CDR1 and CDR2 (germline): SEHNR, FQNEAQ (reference sequence). The germline V and J ends were trimmed by 3 bases and 0 bases, with 11 bases remaining between them. This CDR3 comprises 16 residues. The CDR3 DNA reads as TGTGCCAGCAGCTTGATTTGGGCATCGAACACCGGGGAGCTGTTTTTT. Its protein is CASSLIWASNTGELFF.

The J gene is TRBJ2-1, the V gene TRBV7-6; D may be TRBD2 (5 bases). The CDR3 consists of 14 residues. Trimming cost V 4 bases and J 3 bases, with 10 bases left between them. CDR1 is SGHVS, CDR2 FNYEAQ, per germline. CDR3 sequence reads: CASSSTGNYNEQFF. The DNA for the CDR3 is TGTGCCAGCAGCTCGACCGGGAACTACAATGAGCAGTTCTTC.

The chain recombines TRBV6-5 with TRBJ1-2; 8 bases agree with TRBD1. J lost 9 bases, V lost 0 bases, and 6 bases had no gene match. Per germline, CDR1 MNHEY and CDR2 SVGAGI. There are 14 residues in the CDR3. The CDR3 sequence: CASSYSGQGWSYTF. The CDR3 nucleotides read TGTGCCAGCAGTTACTCAGGACAGGGATGGAGCTACACCTTC.

V is TRBV4-1 and J is TRBJ1-1; TRBD1 might be the D (6 bases). The CDR3 totals 13 residues. Trimming pared 4 bases from V and 6 bases from J, leaving 12 bases between. Looked up from germline, CDR1 is MGHRA and CDR2 is YSYEKL. The CDR3 DNA reads TGCGCCAGCAGCCTTAAACAGGGCCCTGAAGCTTTCTTT. Translation gives CASSLKQGPEAFF.

The chain combines TRBV29-1 with TRBJ1-1, with 10 bases identical to TRBD1. CDR3 size: 12 residues. Germline CDR1 SQVTM, CDR2 ANQGSEA. The junction had 7 bases not matched to a gene; V was cut back by 4 bases and J by 11 bases. CDR3 DNA sequence: TGCAGCGTTGGTGACAGGGGGCCCATGGCTTTCTTT. The encoded protein is CSVGDRGPMAFF.

This sequence joins TRBV27 and TRBJ1-1, with a tentative D call TRBD1 (5 bases). In germline, CDR1 is MNHEY, CDR2 SMNVEV (reference sequence). The CDR3 length is 15 residues. V was trimmed by 3 bases and J by 2 bases, leaving 13 bases between them. CDR3 residues: CASSFGAGVNTEAFF. Written as DNA, the CDR3 is TGTGCCAGCAGTTTCGGGGCAGGAGTTAACACTGAAGCTTTCTTT.

The J gene is TRBJ2-1, the V gene TRBV11-2, with 7 bases lining up with TRBD1. This CDR3 is built from 16 residues. Germline V CDR1 and CDR2: SGHAT, FQNNGV. J gave up 12 bases and V 1 base, and 15 bases lay outside the gene matches. CDR3: CASSLGVGTGVVGQFF. The CDR3 nucleotides read TGTGCCAGCAGCTTAGGTGTCGGCACAGGGGTAGTTGGGCAGTTCTTC.

This chain uses TRBV21-1 with TRBJ2-5. TRBV21-1 is given as a pseudogene. The CDR3 runs to 17 residues. DNA for the CDR3: TGTGCCAGCAGCAACTGGCGCGACAGGACCCTCGGGGGGACCCAGTACTTC. Translated, it gives CASSNWRDRTLGGTQYF.

This clone occurred a few times. The sample carries other DNA sequences with the same CDR3. The gene calls are TRBV27 and TRBJ2-7; the D gene is possibly TRBD2 (5 bases). V was trimmed by 3 bases and J by 6 bases, leaving 6 bases between them. This CDR3 has 11 amino acids. The germline V gene encodes CDR1 MNHEY and CDR2 SMNVEV (reference sequence). The CDR3 sequence: CASSFGVEQYF. CDR3 nucleotide sequence: TGTGCCAGCAGTTTCGGGGTCGAGCAGTACTTC.

The J gene is TRBJ1-4, the V gene TRBV5-6; the D gene is possibly TRBD1 (5 bases). The CDR3 is made up of 13 amino acids. CDR1 is SGHDT and CDR2 is YYEEEE in the germline V gene. The V and J ends lost 0 bases and 5 bases respectively, with 5 bases between them. CDR3 residues: CASSLGTNEKLFF. CDR3 coding DNA: TGTGCCAGCAGCTTGGGGACAAATGAAAAACTGTTTTTT.

This clone was observed once. The rearrangement uses TRBV28 and TRBJ2-1; D gene uncertain. Per the germline V gene, CDR1 is MDHEN and CDR2 is SYDVKM. V was clipped by 5 bases and J by 0 bases, with 20 bases between them. This CDR3 is built from 18 residues. CDR3 protein: CASSQITGAERSYNEQFF. The CDR3 DNA sequence: TGTGCCAGCAGTCAAATTACTGGCGCTGAACGCTCCTACAATGAGCAGTTCTTC.

The rearrangement uses TRBV15 and TRBJ2-7; 8 nucleotides match TRBD1. The junction had 13 bases not matched to a gene; V was cut back by 0 bases and J by 0 bases. Germline V gene sequence: CDR1 LNHNV, CDR2 YYDKDF (reference sequence). The CDR3 length is 19 residues. This CDR3 reads CATSRDRYMEDRASYEQYF. The CDR3 nucleotides are TGTGCCACCAGCAGAGATCGGTACATGGAGGACAGGGCCTCCTACGAGCAGTACTTC.

This clone appeared a few times. The sample carries other DNA sequences with the same CDR3. Here the CDR3 DNA reads TGTGCCAGCAGTTTACGGGACAGGGACACTGAAGCTTTCTTT. This sequence encodes CASSLRDRDTEAFF. This chain connects TRBV27 to TRBJ1-1, with 9 bases fitting TRBD1. Germline CDR1 and CDR2: MNHEY and SMNVEV (reference sequence). This CDR3 has 14 residues. V lost 2 bases to trimming and J lost 3 bases; unmatched junction nucleotides: 1.

As to this clone: Other DNA sequences in this specimen translate into the identical CDR3. The chain employs TRBV19 and TRBJ1-5, with 8 bases aligning to TRBD1. This CDR3 is built from 15 residues. V gave up 4 bases and J gave up 3 bases; unmatched junction bases: 5. CDR1 is LNHDA and CDR2 is SQIVND in the germline V gene (reference sequence). The CDR3 sequence is CASSTRTGSNQPQHF. CDR3 DNA: TGTGCCAGTAGTACCCGGACAGGGTCCAATCAGCCCCAGCATTTT.

Only a few counts were recorded for this clone. The CDR3 reads CSVGGGEVVNTEAFF. The CDR3 nucleotides are TGCAGCGTTGGAGGGGGCGAGGTTGTGAACACTGAAGCTTTCTTT. This chain uses TRBV29-1 with TRBJ1-1; 7 bases line up with TRBD1. Unmatched junction bases numbered 8, after V lost 4 bases and J lost 0 bases. Germline CDR1 and CDR2: SQVTM and ANQGSEA. CDR3 length: 15 residues.

V and J are TRBV6-5 and TRBJ2-7; 10 positions match TRBD2. The CDR3 runs to 15 residues. CDR1 is MNHEY, CDR2 SVGAGI, per germline. J was trimmed by 3 bases and V by 4 bases; bases with no gene match: 6. CDR3 residues: CASSFLAGVGYEQYF. CDR3 nucleotide sequence: TGTGCCAGCAGTTTCCTAGCGGGAGTTGGCTACGAGCAGTACTTC.

The rearrangement links TRBV7-9 to TRBJ2-7; a weak D match, TRBD2 (5 bases). The CDR3 consists of 14 residues. V lost 2 bases and J 5 bases, leaving 13 bases between the germline ends. From germline, CDR1 is SEHNR and CDR2 FQNEAQ (reference sequence). The CDR3 region is CASSLLGSAHEQYF. The DNA of the CDR3 is TGTGCCAGCAGCTTACTGGGTAGCGCACACGAGCAGTACTTC. Together with reference TRBV7-9 and TRBJ2-7, the CDR3 gives the full variable domain: DTGVSQNPRHKITKRGQNVTFRCDPISEHNRLYWYRQTLGQGPEFLTYFQNEAQLEKSRLLSDRFSAERPKGSFSTLEIQRTEQGDSAMYLCASSLLGSAHEQYFGPGTRLTVT.

This chain uses TRBV27 with TRBJ2-7; D uncertain. This CDR3 has 13 residues. Germline V CDR1 and CDR2: MNHEY, SMNVEV (reference sequence). The germline V and J ends were trimmed by 5 bases and 6 bases, with 14 bases remaining between them. CDR3 nucleotides: TGTGCCAGCAGTCCAAACCCCCTGGCCGAGCAGTACTTC. Translated: CASSPNPLAEQYF.

V gene TRBV6-5 combines with J gene TRBJ1-3; no firm D call. The CDR3 consists of 15 residues. V dropped 5 bases and J dropped 0 bases, with 11 bases sitting between them. Germline CDR1 MNHEY, CDR2 SVGAGI. The chain's CDR3 is CASSPTRGSGNTIYF. The CDR3 coding sequence is TGTGCCAGCAGTCCCACCCGGGGCTCTGGAAACACCATATATTTT.